The 9 T cell receptor beta chains below come from one sample, sequenced in a study of CD8 T cells in ankylosing spondylitis. MiXCR, applied by TCRdb to the 5' RACE reads, yields one record per CDR3 protein. The table shows some 150,000 distinct CDR3 sequences, with 9.5% to 12% occurring only once. Material: blood, either unsorted or a sorted T cell fraction (not recorded which). These receptors were collected from a female donor with ankylosing spondylitis or in good health (not recorded which).

This clonotype was seen many times. The rearrangement joins TRBV5-5 to TRBJ1-3, with 7 nucleotides matching TRBD1. Germline values: CDR1 SGHKS, CDR2 YYEKEE (reference sequence). This CDR3 contains 15 residues. J was trimmed by 0 bases and V by 2 bases; bases with no gene match: 2. The CDR3 DNA reads TGTGCCAGCAGCTTTGGACAGGCCTCTGGAAACACCATATATTTT. It codes for CASSFGQASGNTIYF.

This clonotype was recorded many times. V is TRBV5-1 and J is TRBJ2-1; D uncertain. The CDR3 runs to 13 residues. Trimming shortened V by 0 bases and J by 6 bases, and 7 bases separated the two germline ends. The germline gives CDR1 SGHRS, CDR2 YFSETQ. For the CDR3, the DNA is TGCGCCAGCAGCTTGGCCGCCGCCAATGAGCAGTTCTTC. Translating gives CASSLAAANEQFF.

This clonotype has a count of ten or more. The chain employs TRBV7-9 and TRBJ1-3, with D hard to call. Germline assignment: CDR1 SEHNR and CDR2 FQNEAQ (reference sequence). Trimming pared 5 bases from V and 0 bases from J, leaving 8 bases between. The CDR3 has 14 amino acids. The chain's CDR3 is CASSLYRSGNTIYF. CDR3 sequence (DNA): TGTGCCAGCAGCCTGTACCGCTCTGGAAACACCATATATTTT.

This clonotype was counted many times. This chain uses TRBV11-2 with TRBJ1-2; no clear D. The CDR3 has 15 amino acids. Trimming shortened V by 4 bases and J by 8 bases, and 20 bases separated the two germline ends. CDR1 and CDR2 from the germline V gene are SGHAT and FQNNGV. The DNA for the CDR3 is TGTGCCAGCAGCTCCGCGCCTCCCCAAAAGGAAGGCTACACCTTC. It yields the protein CASSSAPPQKEGYTF.

V usage is TRBV10-3 and J usage is TRBJ1-1; TRBD1 is a possible D gene (6 bases). The CDR3 loop spans 13 amino acids. The germline V gene has CDR1 ENHRY and CDR2 SYGVKD. Between the trimmed V and J ends, which lost 7 bases and 1 base, there was a span of 10 bases. CDR3 loop: CAITATGNTEAFF. DNA for the CDR3: TGTGCCATCACCGCGACAGGGAACACTGAAGCTTTCTTT.

CDR3 residues: CASSSRQAANEKLFF. Here the CDR3 DNA reads TGTGCCAGCAGCTCCCGACAGGCCGCTAATGAAAAACTGTTTTTT. The chain has TRBV13 and TRBJ1-4, with D possibly being TRBD1 (6 bases). This CDR3 is 15 amino acids long. The germline V and J ends were trimmed by 4 bases and 3 bases, with 12 bases remaining between them. Germline values: CDR1 PRHDT, CDR2 FYEKMQ (reference sequence).

This clonotype was recorded at least ten times. The V call is TRBV12-3 or TRBV12-4, the J call TRBJ2-1; the D is unclear. V dropped 6 bases and J dropped 6 bases, with 15 bases sitting between them. The CDR3 runs to 14 residues. CDR3 DNA: TGTGCCAGCAGCTTTTTGGTTGGTGGCAATGAGCAGTTCTTC. This encodes CASSFLVGGNEQFF.

Ten or more counts support this clonotype. This chain uses TRBV5-1 with TRBJ2-3; 12 positions agree with TRBD2. Germline CDR1 SGHRS, CDR2 YFSETQ. This CDR3 contains 16 residues. J was trimmed by 3 bases and V by 2 bases; bases with no gene match: 4. The CDR3 DNA follows: TGCGCCAGCAGCTTCCTAGCGGGGGGGCAAACAGATACGCAGTATTTT. Translating it yields CASSFLAGGQTDTQYF.

Many counts were recorded for this clonotype. The DNA of the CDR3 is TGCGCCAGACCGAGGGGTAGCACAGATACGCAGTATTTT. Protein product: CARPRGSTDTQYF. The genes are TRBV5-1 and TRBJ2-3; D tentatively reads TRBD1 or TRBD2 (5 bases each). The germline CDR1 and CDR2 sequences are SGHRS and YFSETQ. This CDR3 has 13 residues. V dropped 8 bases and J dropped 0 bases, with 10 bases sitting between them. The full variable domain, its missing parts supplied by reference TRBV5-1 and TRBJ2-3, is KAGVTQTPRYLIKTRGQQVTLSCSPISGHRSVSWYQQTPGQGLQFLFEYFSETQRNKGNFPGRFSGRQFSNSRSEMNVSTLELGDSALYLCARPRGSTDTQYFGPGTRLTVL.